This section outlines one T cell receptor (beta chain) sequence together with its context. The sample holds a few counts of this clonotype. Its recognized antigen is unknown. Base qualities are not at hand, and no much larger clone is one base apart. TCR beta repertoires were profiled from peripheral blood of roughly 13 young patients with multiple sclerosis to demonstrate the VDJtools post-analysis software. The patients with multiple sclerosis were children and adolescents between about 6 and 15 years of age. This entry belongs to a study of post-analysis software for immune sequencing data (dated by TCRdb to 2015 to 2017). Concerning the study at large: Relapsing-remitting, secondary progressive and progressive-relapsing multiple sclerosis were recorded as disease courses, and subtype annotation was lacking for some patients. A subset of samples was prepared in parallel using single-end sample barcoding, then pooled and co-amplified after Illumina adapter ligation. The multiple sclerosis patient repertoires were compared with 10 or so previously published healthy control repertoires from donors aged about 6 to 26 years. Findings and caveats that apply to the study as a whole: Compared with controls, multiple sclerosis patients had significantly lower normalized Chao1 diversity, a finding suggesting substantial peripheral T-cell clonal expansion. The multiple sclerosis patient group was slightly younger than the control group. Significantly higher frequencies in patients than in controls were found for roughly 5 TRBV segments, including TRBV5-6, TRBV5-1 and TRBV20-1. Direct clustering with F measure showed strong co-clustering of samples prepared in the same batch, prompting a batch-effect correction.

The CDR3 covers 15 residues, taking in both the cysteine and the phenylalanine. Only the CDR3 region is kept as DNA, spanning 45 bases read in frame from base 1. Sequences SEHNR (CDR1) and FQNEAQ (CDR2) are obtained from the germline V gene (reference sequence). The junction shows trimming of 5 bases on V and 3 bases on J, plus 16 bases between the germline ends. Library preparation used PCR. Data came from an Illumina HiSeq 2500. To reduce PCR and sequencing biases, unique molecular identifiers were built into the TCR beta cDNA libraries. Every 1 to 10 million input T cells yielded approximately 500,000 cDNA molecules, meaning each molecule approximated one T cell. The patient libraries were prepared and sequenced with the same protocol used for the earlier healthy control dataset. Samples belonging to the same batch were prepared together, multiplexed and sequenced on a shared HiSeq lane. As for the original processing: MIGEC was used to process the raw barcoded reads, and molecular identifier groups with only a single read were discarded before consensus assembly and CDR3 extraction. VDJtools was used for post-analysis of the clonotype tables, and diversity was normalized by down-sampling every dataset to the size of the smallest sample. Repertoire overlap clustering matched CDR3 amino acid but not nucleotide sequences to correct batch-related cross-sample contamination. In-frame beta chains were kept once TCRdb had trimmed the public reads at Q25 with fastp and called clones with MiXCR. Entries are consolidated by CDR3 protein sequence, retaining the most common genes and DNA. TCRdb, not the original authors, processed these V and J calls. Recorded for this sample are 400,000 to 500,000 distinct CDR3 sequences; 30% to 40% of them occurred a single time. The ten largest make up 7.6% of the sample.

This receptor was taken from a girl aged 2 to 10 with multiple sclerosis. This chain joins TRBV7-9 to TRBJ2-5; TRBD1 is a possible D gene, resting on 6 matching bases. Input material: blood. The CDR3 in this case is CASSPPYRVKETQYF. The DNA reads TGTGCCAGCAGCCCTCCATACAGGGTTAAAGAGACCCAGTACTTC.